This T cell receptor beta chain emerged from a study of T cell repertoires in cytomegalovirus infection (dated by TCRdb to between 2018 and 2021). The study in broad terms: Because public TCR beta signatures pointed to carriage of CMV infection together with the matching HLA type, the HLA type of each donor mattered for the analysis.

The sequencing machine was an Illumina HiSeq 1500. TCRdb passed the public sequencing reads through fastp at Q25 and MiXCR, retaining productive beta sequences. Rows merge per CDR3 protein into single entries with the most common DNA and genes. For this sample the table gives 150,000 to 200,000 distinct CDR3 sequences, of which roughly 9.8% were detected only once. About 4.6% of the sample belongs to the ten largest clones. From the germline V gene, CDR1 is SGHTA and CDR2 is FQGNSA. The junction shows trimming of 4 bases on V and 4 bases on J, plus 6 bases between the germline ends. From cysteine to phenylalanine, the CDR3 is 12 amino acids long. Only the CDR3 DNA is retained, 36 bases long and in frame from the first base. What the research found in general, with its limitations: The ex vivo response was dominated by HLA-C-restricted CMV-specific TCR beta clonotypes, and the single most frequent clonotype in two of eight donors was supplied by these HLA-C-restricted clonotypes. Carriers of CMV infection plus the relevant HLA type were discriminated by the cumulative frequency of public TCR beta family members in the study cohort and in an independent roughly 370-donor cohort.

This clonotype has a count of ten or more. The target of this receptor is not known. No much larger clone is present one base from it, and per-base qualities are unavailable. The rearrangement combines TRBV7-2 with TRBJ2-3; the D gene lacks a confident call. Sequencing was carried out using PBMCs. This sequence was found in a human donor in good health (CMV status not recorded). Some clones in this sample may be carry-over from other donors' samples. The CDR3 protein sequence reads: CASSSLADTQYF. The DNA sequence is TGTGCCAGCAGCTCTCTAGCAGATACGCAGTATTTT.